A selection of T cell receptor beta chains follows, all from one sample in a study of blood T cells in healthy people across ages. TCRdb fed the 5' RACE reads into MiXCR, producing one record per CDR3 protein. Of about 640,000 distinct CDR3 sequences listed, 58% are singletons. Sequenced sample: blood. The receptors were sampled from a man in his 60s in good health. Each CDR3 is given with its conserved first and last residue. A D gene is named only where the DNA matches it firmly. A row's size may be missing; if present it is once, few, many or a size class.

j_gene: TRBJ2-5; d_gene: -; abundance: -; v_gene: TRBV2; CDR3nt: TGTGCCAGCAGTGAGGGGATGCAAGAGACCCAGTACTTC; CDR3aa: CASSEGMQETQYF
j_gene: TRBJ2-7; d_gene: TRBD1; abundance: few; v_gene: TRBV20-1; CDR3nt: TGCAGTGCTAGGAGGTCGGGACAGGGGGCTGACTACGAGCAGTACTTC; CDR3aa: CSARRSGQGADYEQYF
j_gene: TRBJ2-6; d_gene: TRBD1; abundance: few; v_gene: TRBV6-5; CDR3nt: TGTGCCAGCAGTTACGCGACAGGGCCAACGGCTGGGGCCAACGTCCTGACTTTC; CDR3aa: CASSYATGPTAGANVLTF
j_gene: TRBJ2-5; d_gene: -; abundance: -; v_gene: TRBV7-2; CDR3nt: TGTGCCAGCAGCTTAGAGAGGATAAGGGAGACCCAGTACTTC; CDR3aa: CASSLERIRETQYF
j_gene: TRBJ2-2; d_gene: -; abundance: once; v_gene: TRBV12-3/TRBV12-4; CDR3nt: TGTGCCAGCAGGCAACAAGAAAACACCGGGGAGCTGTTTTTT; CDR3aa: CASRQQENTGELFF
j_gene: TRBJ2-7; d_gene: -; abundance: -; v_gene: TRBV12-3/TRBV12-4; CDR3nt: TGTGCCAGCAGTTTAAACTTATTCTTTTACGAGCAGTACTTC; CDR3aa: CASSLNLFFYEQYF
j_gene: TRBJ2-5; d_gene: TRBD2; abundance: -; v_gene: TRBV6-6; CDR3nt: TGTGCCAGCAGTGCCGGGACTAGAGTGGAGACCCAGTACTTC; CDR3aa: CASSAGTRVETQYF
j_gene: TRBJ2-3; d_gene: -; abundance: -; v_gene: TRBV11-3; CDR3nt: TGTGCCAGCAGCCCCTCTCGGGCAGGAGATACGCAGTATTTT; CDR3aa: CASSPSRAGDTQYF
j_gene: TRBJ2-3; d_gene: -; abundance: -; v_gene: TRBV9; CDR3nt: TGTGCCAGCAGCCGCGGGAGAGGGGGGTTCACAGATACGCAGTATTTT; CDR3aa: CASSRGRGGFTDTQYF
j_gene: TRBJ2-5; d_gene: -; abundance: -; v_gene: TRBV4-1; CDR3nt: TGCGCCAGCAGCCAAGAGCTTGCGCCTAGCGCGACCCAGTACTTC; CDR3aa: CASSQELAPSATQYF
j_gene: TRBJ1-5; d_gene: TRBD1; abundance: -; v_gene: TRBV4-1; CDR3nt: TGCGCCAGCAGCCTCACGGACAGGAGCAATCAGCCCCAGCATTTT; CDR3aa: CASSLTDRSNQPQHF
j_gene: TRBJ1-4; d_gene: -; abundance: -; v_gene: TRBV12-3/TRBV12-4; CDR3nt: TGTGCCAGCAGTCTGGGGCCGCTTAATGAAAAACTGTTTTTT; CDR3aa: CASSLGPLNEKLFF
j_gene: TRBJ1-5; d_gene: -; abundance: once; v_gene: TRBV7-2; CDR3nt: TGTGCCAGCAGCTCCCAGGAGAAGCAGCCCCAGCGTTTT; CDR3aa: CASSSQEKQPQRF
j_gene: TRBJ2-5; d_gene: -; abundance: -; v_gene: TRBV2; CDR3nt: TGTGCCACAACCCAGGGGGGCACAGAGACCCAGTACTTC; CDR3aa: CATTQGGTETQYF
j_gene: TRBJ2-5; d_gene: TRBD1; abundance: -; v_gene: TRBV9; CDR3nt: TGTGCCAGCAGCACGGGACAGGGGAGTGAGACCCAGTACTTC; CDR3aa: CASSTGQGSETQYF
j_gene: TRBJ2-5; d_gene: -; abundance: -; v_gene: TRBV6-5; CDR3nt: TGTGCCAGCAGTTACGACCCCCCTCCGACGGGGGAGACCCAGTACTTC; CDR3aa: CASSYDPPPTGETQYF
j_gene: TRBJ2-1; d_gene: -; abundance: few; v_gene: TRBV7-9; CDR3nt: TGTGCCAGCAGCTTTTTAAGGGACACCACCTACAATGAGCAGTTCTTC; CDR3aa: CASSFLRDTTYNEQFF
j_gene: TRBJ2-7; d_gene: -; abundance: -; v_gene: TRBV2; CDR3nt: TGTGCCAGCAGGACACGGGCAGGGGTATTCTACGAGCAGTACTTC; CDR3aa: CASRTRAGVFYEQYF
j_gene: TRBJ2-5; d_gene: TRBD1; abundance: few; v_gene: TRBV20-1; CDR3nt: TGCAGTGCCCCGGGCAGGGGGCTTAGGGAGACCCAGTACTTC; CDR3aa: CSAPGRGLRETQYF
j_gene: TRBJ2-3; d_gene: TRBD1; abundance: -; v_gene: TRBV15; CDR3nt: TGTGCCACCAGCACAAGACAGGGGGCAGATACGCAGTATTTT; CDR3aa: CATSTRQGADTQYF
j_gene: TRBJ2-1; d_gene: TRBD2; abundance: -; v_gene: TRBV5-6; CDR3nt: TGTGCCAGCAGCTTGGTTAGCGGGGGAGTCTACAATGAGCAGTTCTTC; CDR3aa: CASSLVSGGVYNEQFF
j_gene: TRBJ2-5; d_gene: -; abundance: -; v_gene: TRBV5-1; CDR3nt: TGCGCCAGCAGCTTGGCTCGGGAACAAGAGACCCAGTACTTC; CDR3aa: CASSLAREQETQYF
j_gene: TRBJ1-2; d_gene: -; abundance: -; v_gene: TRBV4-1; CDR3nt: TGCGCCAGCAGCCAAGTGGGGTTCTATGGCTACACCTTC; CDR3aa: CASSQVGFYGYTF
j_gene: TRBJ1-5; d_gene: TRBD1; abundance: -; v_gene: TRBV20-1; CDR3nt: TGCAGTGCCAAGACAGGGGGCGGGAATCAGCCCCAGCATTTT; CDR3aa: CSAKTGGGNQPQHF
j_gene: TRBJ2-5; d_gene: -; abundance: once; v_gene: TRBV4-1; CDR3nt: TGCGCCAGCAGCCAAGAAGCAAGCACCGGAGAGACCCAGTACTTC; CDR3aa: CASSQEASTGETQYF
j_gene: TRBJ2-5; d_gene: -; abundance: -; v_gene: TRBV20-1; CDR3nt: TGCAGTGCTGCGGAAGTAGAGACCCAGTACTTC; CDR3aa: CSAAEVETQYF
j_gene: TRBJ2-7; d_gene: TRBD1; abundance: -; v_gene: TRBV20-1; CDR3nt: TGCAGTGCTAGTCTGGGACAGGGGGCAGCAGGGGAAGAGCAGTACTTC; CDR3aa: CSASLGQGAAGEEQYF
j_gene: TRBJ2-1; d_gene: TRBD1; abundance: few; v_gene: TRBV12-3/TRBV12-4; CDR3nt: TGTGCCAGCAGTTCCGGGACAGGGGGCGGGAATGAGCAGTTCTTC; CDR3aa: CASSSGTGGGNEQFF
j_gene: TRBJ1-5; d_gene: -; abundance: -; v_gene: TRBV10-3; CDR3nt: TGTGCCATTAGTGACCCGACTAATCAGCCCCAGCATTTT; CDR3aa: CAISDPTNQPQHF
j_gene: TRBJ1-2; d_gene: -; abundance: once; v_gene: TRBV5-1; CDR3nt: TGCGCCAGCAGCGAGATGAGTCAGGGCTACTATGGCTACACCTTC; CDR3aa: CASSEMSQGYYGYTF
j_gene: TRBJ2-3; d_gene: TRBD2; abundance: -; v_gene: TRBV12-3/TRBV12-4; CDR3nt: TGTGCCAGCAGTCCTAGCGGGGGGGTTACGCAGTATTTT; CDR3aa: CASSPSGGVTQYF
j_gene: TRBJ2-5; d_gene: -; abundance: -; v_gene: TRBV18; CDR3nt: TGTGCCAGCTCACCAGAACAGGGAGAGACCCAGTACTTC; CDR3aa: CASSPEQGETQYF
j_gene: TRBJ2-1; d_gene: TRBD2; abundance: once; v_gene: TRBV20-1; CDR3nt: TGCAGTGCTAGGGGCCATAGCGGGGGTGAGCAGTTCTTC; CDR3aa: CSARGHSGGEQFF
j_gene: TRBJ2-7; d_gene: -; abundance: -; v_gene: TRBV2; CDR3nt: TGTGCCAGCAGCAGGGATCCCTACGAGCAGTACTTC; CDR3aa: CASSRDPYEQYF
j_gene: TRBJ1-2; d_gene: -; abundance: -; v_gene: TRBV3-1; CDR3nt: TGTGCCAGCAGCCAAGGCCGAAATGGCTACACCTTC; CDR3aa: CASSQGRNGYTF
j_gene: TRBJ1-5; d_gene: -; abundance: -; v_gene: TRBV12-3/TRBV12-4; CDR3nt: TGTGCCAGCACCTCAGGGAATAGCAATCAGCCCCAGCATTTT; CDR3aa: CASTSGNSNQPQHF
j_gene: TRBJ2-3; d_gene: TRBD1; abundance: -; v_gene: TRBV6-1; CDR3nt: TGTGCCAGCAGCCCCGGACAGGCAGGAGCTACGCAGTATTTT; CDR3aa: CASSPGQAGATQYF
j_gene: TRBJ1-4; d_gene: -; abundance: -; v_gene: TRBV2; CDR3nt: TGTGCCAGCAGTGGGGGAGGGAGGAATGAAAAACTGTTTTTT; CDR3aa: CASSGGGRNEKLFF
j_gene: TRBJ1-4; d_gene: -; abundance: -; v_gene: TRBV20-1; CDR3nt: TGCAGTGCTAGAGTGAGGGGAACTGGAGAAAAACTGTTTTTT; CDR3aa: CSARVRGTGEKLFF
j_gene: TRBJ2-7; d_gene: -; abundance: -; v_gene: TRBV5-6; CDR3nt: TGTGCCAGCAGCCCCGGACAGATTCGACTATACGAGCAGTACTTC; CDR3aa: CASSPGQIRLYEQYF
j_gene: TRBJ2-3; d_gene: -; abundance: -; v_gene: TRBV6-1; CDR3nt: TGTGCCAGCACTCCCACGAGGGCAGTTACTGATACGCAGTATTTT; CDR3aa: CASTPTRAVTDTQYF
j_gene: TRBJ2-5; d_gene: -; abundance: -; v_gene: TRBV28; CDR3nt: TGTGCCAGCAGCACCGGGGACCTGCTGGAGACCCAGTACTTC; CDR3aa: CASSTGDLLETQYF
j_gene: TRBJ1-4; d_gene: -; abundance: -; v_gene: TRBV6-5; CDR3nt: TGTGCCAGCAGCGCCCCGGACAGTCACGAAAAACTGTTTTTT; CDR3aa: CASSAPDSHEKLFF
j_gene: TRBJ1-5; d_gene: -; abundance: -; v_gene: TRBV6-5; CDR3nt: TGTGCCAGCAGTTACTCGAACCAGGGGCCCCAGCATTTT; CDR3aa: CASSYSNQGPQHF
j_gene: TRBJ2-3; d_gene: TRBD1; abundance: -; v_gene: TRBV12-3/TRBV12-4; CDR3nt: TGTGCCAGCAGCCCCGGACAGGGCTTGTCGCAGTATTTT; CDR3aa: CASSPGQGLSQYF
j_gene: TRBJ2-5; d_gene: TRBD2; abundance: few; v_gene: TRBV7-7; CDR3nt: TGTGCCAGCAGCCAGGGGACTAGCCGTCAAGAGACCCAGTACTTC; CDR3aa: CASSQGTSRQETQYF
j_gene: TRBJ2-7; d_gene: -; abundance: -; v_gene: TRBV5-1; CDR3nt: TGCGCCAGCAGCGCGCGGGACAACTACGAGCAGTACTTC; CDR3aa: CASSARDNYEQYF
j_gene: TRBJ1-1; d_gene: -; abundance: -; v_gene: TRBV3-1; CDR3nt: TGTGCCAGCAGCCAACTCCGAGGAAACACTGAAGCTTTCTTT; CDR3aa: CASSQLRGNTEAFF
j_gene: TRBJ1-6; d_gene: TRBD1; abundance: -; v_gene: TRBV18; CDR3nt: TGTGCCAGCTCACCACCGAATCAGGGGGCGGGTTCACCCCTCCACTTT; CDR3aa: CASSPPNQGAGSPLHF
j_gene: TRBJ2-2; d_gene: TRBD2; abundance: once; v_gene: TRBV15; CDR3nt: TGTGCCACCAAGGGACTAGCTGAAGGGGAGCTGTTTTTT; CDR3aa: CATKGLAEGELFF
j_gene: TRBJ2-1; d_gene: TRBD2; abundance: -; v_gene: TRBV4-1; CDR3nt: TGCGCCAGCAGCCAGGGACTAGCGGGCCGCTACAATGAGCAGTTCTTC; CDR3aa: CASSQGLAGRYNEQFF